This TCR beta chain was obtained from a study of Graves' ophthalmopathy and Graves' hyperthyroidism. General observations from the study: A model of 13 signatures distinguished ophthalmopathy from stable hyperthyroidism at approximately 89% sensitivity and 81.08% specificity.

This clonotype was picked up a small number of times. Its antigen is unknown. As diagnostic evidence, clinical symptoms, serum thyroxine, TRAb, thyroid ultrasound and orbital computed tomography were relied upon. Amplification of the TCR beta CDR3 regions used RNA transcripts (as template). Amplification began with first-round RT-PCR using HTBI primers, then second-round multiplex PCR was performed. Via MiXCR, TCRdb re-called the multiplex PCR reads, giving one row per CDR3 protein. The sample yields about 740,000 distinct CDR3 sequences, roughly 41% seen once. Germline V lookup: CDR1 SGDLS, CDR2 YYNGEE. The V and J ends lost 0 bases and 5 bases respectively, with 11 bases between them. The CDR3 is 14 amino acids.

The V gene is TRBV9, the J gene TRBJ1-1; D may be TRBD1 (6 bases). The specimen was peripheral blood. This clonotype originated in an adult man with Graves' ophthalmopathy. In DNA, the CDR3 is TGTGCCAGCAGCGTAGATGGGGGGCGGACTGAAGCTTTCTTT. It encodes CASSVDGGRTEAFF.